This entry lists 22 T cell receptor beta chains sequenced from one sample in a study of T-cell memory formation after mild COVID-19. One entry per CDR3 protein, called by TCRdb with MiXCR from the 5' RACE reads. The sample lists roughly 370,000 distinct CDR3 sequences, approximately 15% occurring once. Sequencing was done on a sample of PBMCs or a T cell subset sorted from them (not recorded which). These receptors originate from a man aged 18 to 30 who had mild COVID-19 (a few samples of this study predate the infection). Cell type and time point are not known.

This clonotype appeared a few times. The rearrangement links TRBV7-9 to TRBJ2-7; D may be TRBD2 (5 bases). CDR1 SEHNR and CDR2 FQNEAQ come from the germline V gene (reference sequence). V lost 3 bases and J 7 bases, leaving 19 bases between the germline ends. CDR3 size: 15 residues. This CDR3 reads CASSLLSASREEQYF. CDR3 DNA sequence: TGTGCCAGCAGCTTGTTATCGGCGTCTCGGGAAGAGCAGTACTTC.

This clonotype has only a few counts. The chain recombines TRBV5-1 with TRBJ2-1; D is tentatively TRBD1 or TRBD2 (5 bases each). The V and J ends lost 1 base and 6 bases respectively, with 14 bases between them. From germline, CDR1 is SGHRS and CDR2 YFSETQ. The CDR3 runs 15 residues. The CDR3: CASSLFGMGVNEQFF. The CDR3 region has the DNA TGCGCCAGCAGCTTGTTCGGTATGGGGGTCAATGAGCAGTTCTTC.

The chain combines TRBV20-1 with TRBJ1-1; TRBD1 matches at 8 bases. The CDR3 is 15 amino acids. The germline V gene has CDR1 DFQATT and CDR2 SNEGSKA (reference sequence). Trimming at V came to 0 bases and at J to 5 bases, leaving 8 bases not matched to a gene. The CDR3: CSARDGGQERTEAFF. The CDR3 nucleotides are TGCAGTGCTAGAGATGGGGGACAGGAGAGGACTGAAGCTTTCTTT.

CDR3 in amino acids: CASSPGTGEFALYGYTF. Written as DNA, the CDR3 is TGTGCCAGCAGCCCCGGGACAGGAGAGTTCGCCCTCTATGGCTACACCTTC. The V call is TRBV7-8, the J call TRBJ1-2; 8 bases line up with TRBD1. CDR1 and CDR2 (germline): SGHVS, FQNEAQ. The CDR3 is 17 residues long. V lost 5 bases and J lost 4; bases outside the gene matches: 15.

There are a few counts of this clonotype. The chain joins TRBV3-1 to TRBJ2-2; tentatively, D is TRBD2 (5 bases). This CDR3 is 15 amino acids long. Germline lookup yields CDR1 LGHDT and CDR2 YNNKEL (reference sequence). Trimming pared 1 base from V and 6 bases from J, leaving 12 bases between. The CDR3 region has the DNA TGTGCCAGCAGCCAAGGGACTTTCGTCTCCGGGGAGCTGTTTTTT. This gives the protein CASSQGTFVSGELFF. Drawing the rest from reference TRBV3-1 and TRBJ2-2, the complete variable domain is DTAVSQTPKYLVTQMGNDKSIKCEQNLGHDTMYWYKQDSKKFLKIMFSYNNKELIINETVPNRFSPKSPDKAHLNLHINSLELGDSAVYFCASSQGTFVSGELFFGEGSRLTVL.

The rearrangement joins TRBV7-2 to TRBJ1-5; no definite D call. CDR1 is SGHTA and CDR2 is FQGNSA in the germline V gene. The CDR3 length is 15 residues. V gave up 3 bases and J gave up 7 bases, with 16 bases separating them. The CDR3 protein is CASSFGQSQGQPQHF. The CDR3 nucleotides read TGTGCCAGCAGCTTTGGTCAGTCTCAAGGACAGCCCCAGCATTTT.

This chain connects TRBV6-5 to TRBJ1-1; TRBD1 matches 8 bases. This CDR3 contains 16 residues. Trimming removed 4 bases from V and 3 bases from J; junction bases left unmatched: 10. Germline CDR1 reads MNHEY; CDR2 reads SVGAGI. As DNA, the CDR3 is TGTGCCAGCAGTTCTCAGGGGGCCTTAGGGCACACTGAAGCTTTCTTT. It yields the protein CASSSQGALGHTEAFF.

This clonotype has just a few counts. The gene calls are TRBV5-1 and TRBJ2-1; unclear D gene. Germline assignment: CDR1 SGHRS and CDR2 YFSETQ. Trimming stripped 4 bases from V and 6 bases from J, with 17 bases between. The CDR3 is 15 amino acids. The CDR3 loop is CASSISASRANEQFF. Written as DNA, the CDR3 is TGCGCCAGCAGCATCTCGGCTTCCCGCGCCAATGAGCAGTTCTTC.

The chain links TRBV11-2 to TRBJ2-4; D call uncertain. Trimming stripped 5 bases from V and 7 bases from J, with 15 bases between. CDR1 and CDR2 from the germline V gene are SGHAT and FQNNGV. The CDR3 totals 14 residues. CDR3 amino acids: CASSPSQVVNIQYF. The CDR3 coding sequence is TGTGCCAGCAGCCCCTCCCAGGTGGTTAACATTCAGTACTTC.

This chain connects TRBV7-9 to TRBJ2-7, with 10 bases aligning to TRBD1. Germline V lookup: CDR1 SEHNR, CDR2 FQNEAQ (reference sequence). This CDR3 has 15 residues. With V trimmed by 5 bases and J by 2 bases, 6 bases remained unmatched. In nucleotides, the CDR3 is TGTGCCAGCAGCCCCCGGGGGACAGGGGCCTACGAGCAGTACTTC. Translation gives CASSPRGTGAYEQYF.

The chain carries TRBV12-3 or TRBV12-4 and TRBJ2-5; 7 bases line up with TRBD2. This CDR3 has 15 residues. The J segment lost 2 bases and the V segment lost 3 bases, leaving 6 bases of the junction unmatched. The CDR3 is CASSLGGFQQETQYF. In DNA, the CDR3 is TGTGCCAGCAGTTTGGGGGGGTTCCAACAAGAGACCCAGTACTTC.

The table lists this clonotype with a few counts. The V gene is TRBV14, the J gene TRBJ2-7; TRBD1 matches 9 bases. The CDR3 covers 15 residues. Germline lookup yields CDR1 SGHDN and CDR2 FVKESK. V shed 6 bases, J shed 6 bases, and the junction held 12 bases outside the gene matches. The DNA for the CDR3 is TGTGCCAGCAGAAGAACGGGACAGGGATTAACCGAGCAGTACTTC. Its translation: CASRRTGQGLTEQYF.

The chain links TRBV7-8 to TRBJ2-7; D is uncertain. V was shortened by 5 bases and J by 0 bases, with 8 bases between the two germline ends. This CDR3 spans 13 amino acids. Germline V gene sequence: CDR1 SGHVS, CDR2 FQNEAQ. CDR3 nucleotides: TGTGCCAGCAGCCCGGAGAGCTCCTACGAGCAGTACGTC. It codes for CASSPESSYEQYV.

This clonotype occurred a few times. V and J are TRBV30 and TRBJ1-2, with a weak D call TRBD1 (5 bases). The ends were cut back, 1 base at V and 8 bases at J, with 11 bases in the middle. This CDR3 contains 12 residues. Germline V gene data show CDR1 as GTSNPN and CDR2 as SVGIG (reference sequence). In DNA, the CDR3 is TGTGCCTGGAGTGCGTCGGGGGACGGCTACACCTTC. It translates to CAWSASGDGYTF.

This clonotype was counted only a few times. The chain couples TRBV20-1 to TRBJ2-2; D is unclear. The V and J ends lost 0 bases and 6 bases respectively, with 8 bases between them. This CDR3 region has 13 residues. The germline V gene has CDR1 DFQATT and CDR2 SNEGSKA (reference sequence). The CDR3 loop is CSARDVIPGELFF. The CDR3 DNA follows: TGCAGTGCTAGAGATGTCATCCCCGGGGAGCTGTTTTTT.

CDR3 amino acids: CSATIGTSGGELFF. The CDR3 DNA follows: TGCAGTGCAACTATAGGGACTAGCGGGGGGGAGCTGTTTTTT. The V and J genes are TRBV20-1 and TRBJ2-2, with 12 bases fitting TRBD2. J gave up 8 bases and V 6 bases, and 7 bases lay outside the gene matches. Per germline, CDR1 DFQATT and CDR2 SNEGSKA (reference sequence). The CDR3 extends over 14 amino acids.

The rearrangement joins TRBV12-3 or TRBV12-4 to TRBJ1-5, with D unclear. The CDR3 has 15 residues. V was shortened by 3 bases and J by 2 bases, with 11 bases between the two germline ends. CDR3: CASSLTGYGNQPQHF. As DNA, the CDR3 is TGTGCCAGCAGTTTGACGGGGTACGGCAATCAGCCCCAGCATTTT.

The V gene is TRBV20-1, the J gene TRBJ1-6; no clear D. The germline CDR1 and CDR2 sequences are DFQATT and SNEGSKA (reference sequence). The CDR3 loop spans 15 amino acids. The V and J ends lost 2 bases and 8 bases respectively, with 16 bases between them. DNA of the CDR3: TGCAGTGCTAGAATATTGGAACCGACCGATTCACCCCTCCACTTT. It codes for CSARILEPTDSPLHF.

This chain connects TRBV19 to TRBJ2-5; no definite D call. The CDR3 loop spans 14 amino acids. V was cut by 6 bases and J by 5 bases, with 16 bases left in between. In germline, CDR1 is LNHDA, CDR2 SQIVND (reference sequence). The CDR3 protein is CASSLLSARETQYF. In DNA form, the CDR3 reads TGTGCCAGTAGCCTCTTATCCGCACGCGAGACCCAGTACTTC.

The CDR3 nucleotides are TGTGCCAGCAGCATCCGGGACGGGAATTCACCCCTCCACTTT. It specifies CASSIRDGNSPLHF. The chain carries TRBV7-2 and TRBJ1-6; tentative D call: TRBD1 (5 bases). Trimming shortened V by 5 bases and J by 7 bases, and 12 bases separated the two germline ends. The CDR3 extends over 14 amino acids. Germline V gives CDR1 SGHTA, CDR2 FQGNSA.

This clonotype was found a few times. V and J are TRBV15 and TRBJ2-1; D not resolved. The CDR3 is 14 residues long. CDR1 and CDR2 (germline): LNHNV, YYDKDF (reference sequence). V dropped 0 bases and J dropped 5 bases, with 8 bases sitting between them. The CDR3 region is CATSRDLADNEQFF. In DNA form, the CDR3 reads TGTGCCACCAGCAGAGATCTGGCGGACAATGAGCAGTTCTTC. Combining the CDR3 with reference TRBV15 and TRBJ2-1 gives the whole variable domain DAMVIQNPRYQVTQFGKPVTLSCSQTLNHNVMYWYQQKSSQAPKLLFHYYDKDFNNEADTPDNFQSRRPNTSFCFLDIRSPGLGDTAMYLCATSRDLADNEQFFGPGTRLTVL.

The rearrangement links TRBV3-1 to TRBJ2-7; 14 bases map to TRBD2. The CDR3 runs to 15 residues. The V gene end was trimmed by 5 bases and the J gene end by 7 bases; junction bases not matched to a gene: 7. Germline V gene data show CDR1 as LGHDT and CDR2 as YNNKEL (reference sequence). CDR3 bases: TGTGCCAGCAGCTCCGGACTAGCGGGGGGTTTGGAGCAGTACTTC. The encoded protein is CASSSGLAGGLEQYF.